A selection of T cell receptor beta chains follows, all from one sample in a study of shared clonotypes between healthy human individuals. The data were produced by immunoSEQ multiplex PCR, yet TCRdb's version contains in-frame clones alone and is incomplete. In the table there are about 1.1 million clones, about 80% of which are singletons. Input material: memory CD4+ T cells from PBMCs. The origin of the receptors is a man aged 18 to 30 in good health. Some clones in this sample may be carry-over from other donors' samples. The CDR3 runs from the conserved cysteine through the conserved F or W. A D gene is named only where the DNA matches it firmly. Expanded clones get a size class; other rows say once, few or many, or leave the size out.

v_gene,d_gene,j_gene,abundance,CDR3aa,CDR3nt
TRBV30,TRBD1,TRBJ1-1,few,CAYENRGKRTEAFF,TGTGCCTACGAAAACAGGGGAAAGAGGACTGAAGCTTTCTTT
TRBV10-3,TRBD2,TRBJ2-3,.,CAIRRGTGGNTQYF,TGTGCCATCAGGAGAGGGACGGGGGGGAATACGCAGTATTTT
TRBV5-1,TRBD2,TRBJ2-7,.,CASSFGTSTSYEQYF,TGCGCCAGCAGCTTTGGGACTAGTACGTCCTACGAGCAGTACTTC
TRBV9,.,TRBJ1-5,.,CASSVTPYSNQPQHF,TGTGCCAGCAGCGTGACACCTTATAGCAATCAGCCCCAGCATTTT
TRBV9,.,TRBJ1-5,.,CASSPHSGDSNQPQHF,TGTGCCAGCAGTCCCCACTCGGGAGATAGCAATCAGCCCCAGCATTTT
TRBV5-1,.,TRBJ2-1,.,CASSPYTRTYNEQFF,TGCGCCAGTAGTCCTTATACCCGTACCTACAATGAGCAGTTCTTC
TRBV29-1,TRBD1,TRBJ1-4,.,CSVTPGTEGEKLFF,TGCAGCGTGACCCCCGGGACAGAGGGTGAAAAACTGTTTTTT
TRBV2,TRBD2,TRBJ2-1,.,CASRDTSGSLQFF,TGTGCCAGCAGAGACACTAGCGGGAGTTTACAGTTCTTC
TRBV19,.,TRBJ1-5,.,CASSIRGLGVGNQPQHF,TGTGCCAGTAGTATCCGGGGCTTAGGCGTCGGGAATCAGCCCCAGCATTTT
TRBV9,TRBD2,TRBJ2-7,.,CASSVMELAGVYEQYF,TGTGCCAGCAGCGTAATGGAACTAGCGGGAGTGTACGAGCAGTACTTC
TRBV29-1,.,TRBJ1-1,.,CSVEDQRSTEAFF,TGCAGCGTTGAAGATCAGAGGAGCACTGAAGCTTTCTTT
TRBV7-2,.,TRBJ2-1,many,CASTPQGGNEQFF,TGTGCCAGCACCCCACAGGGTGGGAATGAGCAGTTCTTC
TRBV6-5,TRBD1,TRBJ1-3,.,CASSWDRASGNTIYF,TGTGCCAGCAGTTGGGACAGGGCTTCTGGAAACACCATATATTTT
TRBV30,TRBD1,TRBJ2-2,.,CAWSVNRGWDTGELFF,TGTGCCTGGAGTGTAAACAGGGGTTGGGACACCGGGGAGCTGTTTTTT
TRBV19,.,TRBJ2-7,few,CASSRGMSSYEQYF,TGTGCCAGTAGTAGGGGCATGAGCTCCTACGAGCAGTACTTC
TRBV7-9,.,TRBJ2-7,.,CASSLAAEQYF,TGTGCCAGCAGCTTAGCGGCCGAGCAGTACTTC
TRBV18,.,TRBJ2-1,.,CASSPAAGSYNEQFF,TGTGCCAGCTCACCAGCTGCGGGATCCTACAATGAGCAGTTCTTC